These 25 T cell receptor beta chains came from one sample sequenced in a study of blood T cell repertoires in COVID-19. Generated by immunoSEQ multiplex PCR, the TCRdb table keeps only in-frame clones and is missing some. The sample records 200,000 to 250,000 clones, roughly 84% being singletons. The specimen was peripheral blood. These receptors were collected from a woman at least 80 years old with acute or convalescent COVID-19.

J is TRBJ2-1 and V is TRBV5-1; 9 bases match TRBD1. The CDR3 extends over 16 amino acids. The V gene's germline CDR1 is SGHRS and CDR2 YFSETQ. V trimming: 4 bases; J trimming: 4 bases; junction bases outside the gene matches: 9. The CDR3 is CASSQGTGQGYNEQFF. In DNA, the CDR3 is TGCGCCAGCAGCCAAGGTACGGGACAGGGTTACAATGAGCAGTTCTTC.

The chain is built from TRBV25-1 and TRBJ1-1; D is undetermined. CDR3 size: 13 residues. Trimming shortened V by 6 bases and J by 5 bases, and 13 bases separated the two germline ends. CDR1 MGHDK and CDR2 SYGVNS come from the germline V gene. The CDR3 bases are TGTGCCAGCAGCTATCAAACAGTGACTGAAGCTTTCTTT. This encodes CASSYQTVTEAFF.

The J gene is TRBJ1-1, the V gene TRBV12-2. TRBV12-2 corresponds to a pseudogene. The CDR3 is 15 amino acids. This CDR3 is CASRLTGVPNTEAFF. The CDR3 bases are TGTGCAAGTCGACTCACGGGAGTCCCGAACACTGAAGCTTTCTTT.

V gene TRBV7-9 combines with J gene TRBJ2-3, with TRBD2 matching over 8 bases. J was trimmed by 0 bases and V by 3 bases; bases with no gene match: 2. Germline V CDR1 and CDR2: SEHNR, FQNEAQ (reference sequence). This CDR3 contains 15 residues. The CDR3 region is CASSFGGGSTDTQYF. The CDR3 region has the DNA TGTGCCAGCAGCTTCGGCGGGGGGAGCACAGATACGCAGTATTTT. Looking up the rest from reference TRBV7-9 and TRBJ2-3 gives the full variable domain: DTGVSQNPRHKITKRGQNVTFRCDPISEHNRLYWYRQTLGQGPEFLTYFQNEAQLEKSRLLSDRFSAERPKGSFSTLEIQRTEQGDSAMYLCASSFGGGSTDTQYFGPGTRLTVL.

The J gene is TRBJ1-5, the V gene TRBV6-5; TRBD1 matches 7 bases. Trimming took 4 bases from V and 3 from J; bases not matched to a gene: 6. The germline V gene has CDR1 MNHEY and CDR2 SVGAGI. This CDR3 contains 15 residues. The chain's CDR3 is CASSSPGTVNQPQHF. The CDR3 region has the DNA TGTGCCAGCAGTTCCCCCGGGACAGTCAATCAGCCCCAGCATTTT.

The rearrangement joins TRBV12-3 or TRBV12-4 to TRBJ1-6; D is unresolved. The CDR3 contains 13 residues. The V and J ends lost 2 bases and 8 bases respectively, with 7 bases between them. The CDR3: CASSLWLDSPLHF. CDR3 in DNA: TGTGCCAGCAGTTTATGGCTGGATTCACCCCTCCACTTT.

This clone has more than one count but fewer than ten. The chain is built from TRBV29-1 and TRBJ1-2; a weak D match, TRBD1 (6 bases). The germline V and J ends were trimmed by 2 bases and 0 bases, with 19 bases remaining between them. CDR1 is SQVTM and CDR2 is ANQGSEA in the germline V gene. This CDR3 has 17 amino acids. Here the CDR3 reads CSVEIQGQDGANYGYTF. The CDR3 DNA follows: TGCAGCGTTGAAATTCAGGGGCAGGACGGAGCTAACTATGGCTACACCTTC.

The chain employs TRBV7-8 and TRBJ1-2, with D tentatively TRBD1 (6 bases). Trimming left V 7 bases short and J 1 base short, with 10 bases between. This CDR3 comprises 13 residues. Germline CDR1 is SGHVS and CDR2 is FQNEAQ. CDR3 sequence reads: CASTPGHNYGYTF. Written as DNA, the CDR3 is TGTGCCAGCACCCCGGGACATAACTATGGCTACACCTTC.

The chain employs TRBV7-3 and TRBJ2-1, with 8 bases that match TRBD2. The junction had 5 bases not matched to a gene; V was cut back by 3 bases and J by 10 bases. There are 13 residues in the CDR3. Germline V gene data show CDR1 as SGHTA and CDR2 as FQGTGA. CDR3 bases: TGTGCCAGCAGCTTTAGCGGGGCTGGGGAGCAGTTCTTC. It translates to CASSFSGAGEQFF.

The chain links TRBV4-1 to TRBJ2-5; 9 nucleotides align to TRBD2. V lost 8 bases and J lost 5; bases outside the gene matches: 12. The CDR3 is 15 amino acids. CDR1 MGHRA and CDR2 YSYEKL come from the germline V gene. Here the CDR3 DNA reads TGCGCCAGCGGGAAGGCGGGGGGGACTCCGGAGACCCAGTACTTC. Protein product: CASGKAGGTPETQYF.

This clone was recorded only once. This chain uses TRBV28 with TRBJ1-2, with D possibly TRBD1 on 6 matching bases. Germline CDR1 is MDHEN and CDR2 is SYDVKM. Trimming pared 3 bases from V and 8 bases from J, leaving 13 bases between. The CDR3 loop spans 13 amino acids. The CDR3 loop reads CASSLRDTGGYTF. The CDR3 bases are TGTGCCAGCAGTTTGAGGGACACCGGGGGCTACACCTTC.

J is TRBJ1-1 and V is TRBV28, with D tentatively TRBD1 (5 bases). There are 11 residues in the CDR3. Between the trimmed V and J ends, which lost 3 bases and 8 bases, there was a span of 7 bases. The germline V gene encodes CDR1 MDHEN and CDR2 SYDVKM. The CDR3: CASSFRTEAFF. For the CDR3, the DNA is TGTGCCAGCAGTTTCCGGACAGAAGCTTTCTTT.

CDR3 nucleotides: TGTGCCAGCAGTTACTCGTCCAGGAGCAATCAGCCCCAGCATTTT. Its protein is CASSYSSRSNQPQHF. This rearrangement joins TRBV6-2 or TRBV6-3 to TRBJ1-5; D is unclear. Deletions cut 0 bases from V and 1 base from J, with 7 bases between. The CDR3 is 15 amino acids. Germline CDR1 MNHEY, CDR2 SVGEGT.

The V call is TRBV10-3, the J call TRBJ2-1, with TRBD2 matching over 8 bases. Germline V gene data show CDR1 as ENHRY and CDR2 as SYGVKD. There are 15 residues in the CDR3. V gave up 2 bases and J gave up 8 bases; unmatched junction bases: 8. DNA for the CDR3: TGTGCCATCAGTGAGCGGGGGGGCCAAGTCGATGAGCAGTTCTTC. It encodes CAISERGGQVDEQFF.

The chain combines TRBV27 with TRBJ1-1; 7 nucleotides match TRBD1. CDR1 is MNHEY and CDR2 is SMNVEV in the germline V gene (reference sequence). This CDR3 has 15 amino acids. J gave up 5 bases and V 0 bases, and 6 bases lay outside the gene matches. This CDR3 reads CASSLSTGIGTEAFF. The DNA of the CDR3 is TGTGCCAGCAGTTTATCGACAGGGATTGGGACTGAAGCTTTCTTT.

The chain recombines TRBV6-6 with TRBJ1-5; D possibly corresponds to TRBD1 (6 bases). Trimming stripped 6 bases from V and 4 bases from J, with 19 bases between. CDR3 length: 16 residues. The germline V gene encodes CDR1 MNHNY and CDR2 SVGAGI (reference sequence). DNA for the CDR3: TGTGCCAGCAGGCCCGCCGGGACACGCGTGAATCAGCCCCAGCATTTT. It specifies CASRPAGTRVNQPQHF.

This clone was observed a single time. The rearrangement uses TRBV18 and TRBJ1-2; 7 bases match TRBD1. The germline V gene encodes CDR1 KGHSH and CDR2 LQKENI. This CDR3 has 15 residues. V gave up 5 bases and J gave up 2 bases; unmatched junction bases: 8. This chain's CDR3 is CASSAAGGANYGYTF. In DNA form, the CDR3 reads TGTGCCAGCTCAGCAGCAGGGGGAGCGAACTATGGCTACACCTTC.

CDR3 sequence reads: CASSLGTGRGKLFF. CDR3 nucleotide sequence: TGTGCCAGCAGCTTAGGGACAGGGAGAGGAAAACTGTTTTTT. The chain has TRBV7-9 and TRBJ1-4, with TRBD1 matching over 8 bases. Germline V lookup: CDR1 SEHNR, CDR2 FQNEAQ (reference sequence). The V segment lost 1 base and the J segment 10 bases; nucleotides outside the gene matches: 5. The CDR3 is 14 amino acids.

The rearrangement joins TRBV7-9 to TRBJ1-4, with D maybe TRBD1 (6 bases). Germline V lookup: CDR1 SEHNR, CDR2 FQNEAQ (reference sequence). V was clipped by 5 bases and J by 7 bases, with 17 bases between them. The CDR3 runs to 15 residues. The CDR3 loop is CASSPLLGQREKLFF. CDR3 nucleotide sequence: TGTGCCAGCAGCCCACTGTTAGGACAGCGTGAAAAACTGTTTTTT.

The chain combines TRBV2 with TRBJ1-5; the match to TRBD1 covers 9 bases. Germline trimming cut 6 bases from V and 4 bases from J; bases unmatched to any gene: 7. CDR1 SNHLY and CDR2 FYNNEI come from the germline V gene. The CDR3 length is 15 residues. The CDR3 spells CASSKSGQGNQPQHF. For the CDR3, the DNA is TGTGCCAGCAGCAAGTCGGGACAGGGTAATCAGCCCCAGCATTTT.

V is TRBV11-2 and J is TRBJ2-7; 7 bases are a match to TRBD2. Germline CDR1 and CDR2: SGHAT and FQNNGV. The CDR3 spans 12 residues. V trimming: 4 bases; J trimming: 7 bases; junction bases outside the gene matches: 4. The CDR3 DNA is TGTGCCAGCAGCTGGGGGGGTAATGAGCAGTACTTC. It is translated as CASSWGGNEQYF.

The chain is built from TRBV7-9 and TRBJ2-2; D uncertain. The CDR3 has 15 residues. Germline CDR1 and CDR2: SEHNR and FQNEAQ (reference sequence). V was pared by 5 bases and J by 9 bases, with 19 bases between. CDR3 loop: CASSHQRQSTWELFF. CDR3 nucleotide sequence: TGTGCCAGCAGCCACCAGCGTCAGTCCACTTGGGAGCTGTTTTTT.

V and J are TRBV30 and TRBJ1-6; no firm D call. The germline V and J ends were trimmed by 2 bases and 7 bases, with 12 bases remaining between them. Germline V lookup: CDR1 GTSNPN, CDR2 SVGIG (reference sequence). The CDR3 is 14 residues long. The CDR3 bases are TGTGCCTGGAGTATAGGTGCGAGGAATTCACCCCTCCACTTT. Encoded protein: CAWSIGARNSPLHF.

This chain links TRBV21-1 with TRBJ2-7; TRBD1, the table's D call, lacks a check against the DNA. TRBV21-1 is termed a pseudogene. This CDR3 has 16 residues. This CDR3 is CASSVTGIPRAYEQYF. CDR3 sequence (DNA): TGTGCCAGCAGCGTAACAGGGATTCCGCGGGCCTACGAGCAGTACTTC.

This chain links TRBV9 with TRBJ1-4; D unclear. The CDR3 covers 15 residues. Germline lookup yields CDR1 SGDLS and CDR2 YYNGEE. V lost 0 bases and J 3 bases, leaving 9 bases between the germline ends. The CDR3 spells CASSVGHGSNEKLFF. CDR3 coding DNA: TGTGCCAGCAGCGTAGGTCACGGGTCTAATGAAAAACTGTTTTTT. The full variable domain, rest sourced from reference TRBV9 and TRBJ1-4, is DSGVTQTPKHLITATGQRVTLRCSPRSGDLSVYWYQQSLDQGLQFLIQYYNGEERAKGNILERFSAQQFPDLHSELNLSSLELGDSALYFCASSVGHGSNEKLFFGSGTQLSVL.